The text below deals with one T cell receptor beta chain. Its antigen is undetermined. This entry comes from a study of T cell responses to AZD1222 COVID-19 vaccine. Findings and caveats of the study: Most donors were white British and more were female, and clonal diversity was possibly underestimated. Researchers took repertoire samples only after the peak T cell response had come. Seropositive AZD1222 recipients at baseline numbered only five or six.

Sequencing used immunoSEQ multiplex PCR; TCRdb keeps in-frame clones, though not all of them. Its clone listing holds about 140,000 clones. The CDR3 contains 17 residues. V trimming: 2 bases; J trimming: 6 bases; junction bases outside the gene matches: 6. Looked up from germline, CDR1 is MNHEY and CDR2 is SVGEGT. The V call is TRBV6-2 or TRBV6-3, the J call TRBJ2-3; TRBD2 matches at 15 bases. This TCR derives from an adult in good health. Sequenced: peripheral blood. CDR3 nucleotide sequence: TGTGCCAGCAGTTACAGGACTAGCGGGGGGGCCTCGGATACGCAGTATTTT. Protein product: CASSYRTSGGASDTQYF.